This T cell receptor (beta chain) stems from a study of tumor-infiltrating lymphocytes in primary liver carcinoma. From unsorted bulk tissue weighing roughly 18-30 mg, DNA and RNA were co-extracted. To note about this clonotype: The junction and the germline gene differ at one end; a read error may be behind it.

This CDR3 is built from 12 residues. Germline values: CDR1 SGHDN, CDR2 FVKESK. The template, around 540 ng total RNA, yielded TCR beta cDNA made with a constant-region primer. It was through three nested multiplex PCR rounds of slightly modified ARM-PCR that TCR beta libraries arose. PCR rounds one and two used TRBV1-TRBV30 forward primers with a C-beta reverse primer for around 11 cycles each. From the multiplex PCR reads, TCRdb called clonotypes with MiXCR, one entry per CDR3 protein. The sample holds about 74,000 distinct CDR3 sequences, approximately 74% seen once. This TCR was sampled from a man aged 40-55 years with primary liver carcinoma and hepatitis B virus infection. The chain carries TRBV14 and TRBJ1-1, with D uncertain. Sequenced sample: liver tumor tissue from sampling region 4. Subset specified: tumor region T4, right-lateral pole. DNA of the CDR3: TGTGTCAGCAGCCCCCGGAACTCTGAAGCTTTCTTT. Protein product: CVSSPRNSEAFF.